These T cell receptor beta chains were read from a single sample in a study of PD-1 blockade in classical Hodgkin lymphoma. Using immunoSEQ multiplex PCR, the repertoire was profiled, and TCRdb retains in-frame clones only, with some absent. Of 110,000 or so clones in the sample, around 89% were seen once. The sequencing used peripheral blood mononuclear cells (PBMCs), collected before the second cycle of nivolumab. These receptors were taken from a human donor with classical Hodgkin lymphoma. Each CDR3 is given with its conserved first and last residue. The D gene is left open where the match is weak. Size is omitted from some rows. Given values are once, few, many or a class for expanded clones.

-	TRBV6-5	TRBJ2-1	-	CASGDSYNEQFF	TGTGCCAGCGGGGATAGCTACAATGAGCAGTTCTTC
-	TRBV2	TRBJ1-2	few	CASSEDGRPSNYGYTF	TGTGCCAGCAGTGAAGACGGCAGACCCTCTAACTATGGCTACACCTTC
TRBD1	TRBV29-1	TRBJ2-1	-	CSVPLMGQAYNEQFF	TGCAGCGTTCCTTTAATGGGACAGGCCTACAATGAGCAGTTCTTC
TRBD1	TRBV11-2	TRBJ2-3	-	CASSPKLPRDRGTDTQYF	TGTGCCAGCAGCCCTAAACTTCCACGGGACAGGGGTACAGATACGCAGTATTTT
TRBD1	TRBV4-1	TRBJ2-3	-	CASSHRRDRGRGGDTQYF	TGCGCCAGCAGCCACCGCCGGGACAGGGGGCGCGGTGGAGATACGCAGTATTTT
-	TRBV6-6	TRBJ1-1	-	CASSFPGGNTEAFF	TGTGCCAGCAGTTTCCCGGGAGGGAACACTGAAGCTTTCTTT
-	TRBV6-6	TRBJ1-2	-	CASRVRAGRTYGYTF	TGTGCCAGCAGAGTAAGGGCGGGACGGACCTATGGCTACACCTTC
-	TRBV7-8	TRBJ2-7	-	CASTVSREQYF	TGTGCCAGCACGGTGTCTCGCGAGCAGTACTTC
-	TRBV5-8	TRBJ2-7	-	CASSLSAWDDEQYF	TGTGCCAGCAGCTTGTCGGCTTGGGATGACGAGCAGTACTTC
TRBD2	TRBV7-2	TRBJ2-3	-	CASSLTALAGSDTQYF	TGTGCCAGCAGCTTAACCGCCCTAGCGGGTTCAGATACGCAGTATTTT
-	TRBV2	TRBJ1-5	-	CASRRRGGSNQPQHF	TGTGCCAGCAGGCGGCGGGGAGGGAGCAATCAGCCCCAGCATTTT
TRBD1	TRBV30	TRBJ1-1	-	CAWSTGGWEAFF	TGTGCCTGGAGCACAGGGGGCTGGGAAGCTTTCTTT
TRBD1	TRBV6-5	TRBJ2-7	-	CAISPGQGFYEQYF	TGTGCCATTTCACCGGGACAGGGATTCTACGAGCAGTACTTC
-	TRBV28	TRBJ2-7	-	CASRLARGLSYEQYF	TGTGCCAGCAGGTTAGCGAGAGGGCTCTCCTACGAGCAGTACTTC
-	TRBV4-1	TRBJ1-1	-	CASSQVQALNTEAFF	TGCGCCAGCAGCCAAGTACAGGCCCTGAACACTGAAGCTTTCTTT
TRBD2	TRBV4-2	TRBJ2-2	-	CASSQEGGLAGSTGELFF	TGTGCCAGCAGCCAGGAGGGGGGACTAGCGGGATCCACCGGGGAGCTGTTTTTT
-	TRBV7-2	TRBJ1-1	-	CASSQTGGTEAFF	TGTGCCAGCAGTCAAACGGGGGGGACTGAAGCTTTCTTT
TRBD1	TRBV5-4	TRBJ2-5	-	CASSLGGTAQETQYF	TGTGCCAGCAGCCTTGGTGGGACAGCACAAGAGACCCAGTACTTC
TRBD2	TRBV6-5	TRBJ2-5	-	CASSPTSGETQYF	TGTGCCAGCAGTCCGACTAGCGGAGAGACCCAGTACTTC
TRBD2	TRBV6-1	TRBJ2-1	-	CASSDRHGGRDEQFF	TGTGCCAGCAGTGACCGACATGGCGGGAGAGACGAGCAGTTCTTC
TRBD2	TRBV5-6	TRBJ2-1	once	CASSLTSGYNEQFF	TGTGCCAGCAGCTTGACTAGCGGCTACAATGAGCAGTTCTTC
TRBD1	TRBV4-2	TRBJ1-6	-	CASSKTGFGTNSPLHF	TGTGCCAGCAGCAAGACAGGGTTCGGGACTAATTCACCCCTCCACTTT
TRBD1	TRBV2	TRBJ1-3	-	CASSERGQIYSGNTIYF	TGTGCCAGCAGTGAAAGGGGACAGATCTACTCTGGAAACACCATATATTTT
-	TRBV27	TRBJ1-2	-	CASSLSFGDRYGYTF	TGTGCCAGCAGTTTATCGTTCGGTGACCGCTATGGCTACACCTTC
TRBD1	TRBV5-5	TRBJ1-2	-	CASSLGGQGNGYTF	TGTGCCAGCAGCTTGGGAGGACAGGGGAATGGCTACACCTTC
-	TRBV28	TRBJ2-2	-	CASSLVQGSTGELFF	TGTGCCAGCAGTTTAGTACAGGGCTCTACCGGGGAGCTGTTTTTT
-	TRBV6-6	TRBJ1-1	-	CASSYNAVGTEAFF	TGTGCCAGCAGTTACAATGCTGTAGGGACTGAAGCTTTCTTT
TRBD2	TRBV4-2	TRBJ2-7	-	CASSQVGTSGYEQYF	TGTGCCAGCAGCCAAGTTGGGACTAGCGGCTACGAGCAGTACTTC
TRBD1	TRBV28	TRBJ2-7	-	CASSLPGTGLNEQYF	TGTGCCAGCAGTTTACCTGGGACAGGGCTAAACGAGCAGTACTTC
-	TRBV2	TRBJ1-5	once	CASSEGTPEGNQPQHF	TGTGCCAGCAGTGAAGGGACCCCTGAGGGCAATCAGCCCCAGCATTTT
TRBD2	TRBV19	TRBJ2-1	-	CASSIAGGWLAGSNEQFF	TGTGCCAGTAGTATAGCAGGGGGGTGGCTAGCGGGATCCAATGAGCAGTTCTTC
TRBD1	TRBV28	TRBJ2-4	-	CASSLSDRGQNIQYF	TGTGCCAGCAGTTTGTCTGACAGGGGTCAAAACATTCAGTACTTC
-	TRBV4-1	TRBJ2-3	-	CASSQGIAAQGTDTQYF	TGCGCCAGCAGCCAGGGAATAGCTGCGCAGGGCACAGATACGCAGTATTTT
-	TRBV6-5	TRBJ2-7	-	CASSPSVYTYEQYF	TGTGCCAGCAGTCCTAGCGTATACACCTACGAGCAGTACTTC
TRBD2	TRBV30	TRBJ2-5	-	CAWTGLAGVGETQYF	TGTGCCTGGACGGGACTAGCGGGAGTCGGGGAGACCCAGTACTTC
-	TRBV7-8	TRBJ1-1	-	CASSLEFGTAIEAFF	TGTGCCAGCAGCTTAGAGTTTGGGACTGCGATTGAAGCTTTCTTT
-	TRBV7-2	TRBJ1-2	-	CASSRRDTYGYTF	TGTGCCAGCAGCCGTAGGGACACCTATGGCTACACCTTC
-	TRBV7-2	TRBJ2-1	-	CASSFGTEQFF	TGTGCCAGCAGCTTCGGGACAGAGCAGTTCTTC
TRBD1	TRBV2	TRBJ2-7	-	CASSYTGGIYEQYF	TGTGCCAGCAGTTATACAGGGGGGATATACGAGCAGTACTTC
-	TRBV5-8	TRBJ1-1	few	CASSFGQHTEAFF	TGTGCCAGCAGCTTCGGACAGCACACTGAAGCTTTCTTT
TRBD1	TRBV27	TRBJ1-2	-	CASSLTGVHYGYTF	TGTGCCAGCAGTTTAACAGGGGTTCACTATGGCTACACCTTC
-	TRBV28	TRBJ2-7	-	CASSLRGSYEQYF	TGTGCCAGCAGCCTACGTGGGTCCTACGAGCAGTACTTC
TRBD2	TRBV18	TRBJ2-2	-	CASSPPGLAGGNTGELFF	TGTGCCAGCTCACCACCGGGACTAGCGGGAGGGAACACCGGGGAGCTGTTTTTT
TRBD2	TRBV27	TRBJ2-2	-	CASSLRGGRENTGELFF	TGTGCCAGCAGTTTACGGGGCGGGAGGGAGAACACCGGGGAGCTGTTTTTT